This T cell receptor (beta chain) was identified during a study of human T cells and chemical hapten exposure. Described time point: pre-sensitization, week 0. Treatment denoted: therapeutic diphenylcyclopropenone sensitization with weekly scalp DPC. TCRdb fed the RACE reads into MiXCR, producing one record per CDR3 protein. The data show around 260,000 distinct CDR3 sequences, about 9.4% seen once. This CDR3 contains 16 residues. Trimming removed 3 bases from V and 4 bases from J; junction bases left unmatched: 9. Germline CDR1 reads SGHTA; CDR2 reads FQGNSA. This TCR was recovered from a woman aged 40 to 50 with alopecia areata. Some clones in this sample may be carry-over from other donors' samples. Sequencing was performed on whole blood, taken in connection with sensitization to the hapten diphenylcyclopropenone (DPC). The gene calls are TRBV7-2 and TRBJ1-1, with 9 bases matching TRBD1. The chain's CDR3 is CASSFKLGQGSTEAFF. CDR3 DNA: TGTGCCAGCAGCTTTAAACTTGGACAGGGGTCCACTGAAGCTTTCTTT.